This T cell receptor beta chain derives from a study of shared clonotypes between healthy human individuals. The CDR3 is 12 amino acids. Germline CDR1 is GTSNPN and CDR2 is SVGIG (reference sequence). The junction had 1 base not matched to a gene; V was cut back by 1 base and J by 5 bases. This table comes from immunoSEQ multiplex PCR, and its TCRdb copy is limited to in-frame clones, with some not included. The table includes around 1 million clones, 70% to 85% detected once. This clone has a count of ten or more. This CDR3 is also generated by other DNA sequences in the sample. The chain carries TRBV30 and TRBJ1-1, with 7 positions matching TRBD1. Sequenced sample: memory CD4+ T cells sorted from blood. Subset described: CD45RA-negative fraction. This clonotype was obtained from a young man in good health. CDR3 loop: CAWSDRGTEAFF. The CDR3 bases are TGTGCCTGGAGTGACAGGGGTACTGAAGCTTTCTTT.